Following are 30 T cell receptor beta chains from one sample sequenced in a study of blood T cell repertoires in COVID-19. Libraries were prepared by immunoSEQ multiplex PCR; TCRdb keeps only in-frame clonotypes and omits some of them. Among around 66,000 clones listed, about 87% were seen once. Sequenced input: peripheral blood. These receptors all come from a man aged 60 to 69 with acute or convalescent COVID-19.

The rearrangement joins TRBV9 to TRBJ2-3; D is uncertain. The V end lost 0 bases, the J end lost 1 base, and 9 bases lay between the germline ends. The CDR3 has 15 residues. The V gene's germline CDR1 is SGDLS and CDR2 YYNGEE. The CDR3, as DNA: TGTGCCAGCAGCGTAGGGGCTACCCGCACAGATACGCAGTATTTT. Its translation is CASSVGATRTDTQYF.

This chain joins TRBV5-3 and TRBJ1-4; D might be TRBD1 (6 bases). TRBV5-3 is an ORF, with its function uncertain. Trimming cost V 4 bases and J 8 bases, with 12 bases left between them. The CDR3 is 13 residues long. DNA for the CDR3: TGTGCCAGAAGCCGCAGGGGCGCGGAAAAACTGTTTTTT. Translation gives CARSRRGAEKLFF.

V and J are TRBV7-9 and TRBJ1-5; possibly TRBD1 for D (5 bases). The CDR3 is made up of 17 amino acids. V shed 5 bases and J shed 5 bases, with 22 bases lying between them. Germline V gene sequence: CDR1 SEHNR, CDR2 FQNEAQ (reference sequence). The CDR3 DNA reads as TGTGCCAGCAGCCCCCTAGTGTACCCGGGGGGAGATCAGCCCCAGCATTTT. It specifies CASSPLVYPGGDQPQHF. The whole variable domain, remainder taken from reference TRBV7-9 and TRBJ1-5, is DTGVSQNPRHKITKRGQNVTFRCDPISEHNRLYWYRQTLGQGPEFLTYFQNEAQLEKSRLLSDRFSAERPKGSFSTLEIQRTEQGDSAMYLCASSPLVYPGGDQPQHFGDGTRLSIL.

The chain links TRBV3-1 (or the pseudogene TRBV3-2) to TRBJ2-1; the match to TRBD2 covers 8 bases. The V gene end was trimmed by 2 bases and the J gene end by 8 bases; junction bases not matched to a gene: 14. CDR1 is LGHDT, CDR2 YNNKEL, per germline (reference sequence). The CDR3 length is 17 residues. In DNA form, the CDR3 reads TGTGCCAGCAGCCAAAGGTCCCCGGGGGGGCCGCTTTATGAGCAGTTCTTC. Encoded protein: CASSQRSPGGPLYEQFF.

The chain combines TRBV30 with TRBJ1-4; weak D call: TRBD1 (5 bases). The CDR3 runs 15 residues. Trimming removed 3 bases at V and 8 bases at J, with 19 bases between. Germline CDR1 and CDR2: GTSNPN and SVGIG (reference sequence). The DNA of the CDR3 is TGTGCCTGGAGCGTGGGCGGGGGTCTTGGGGAAAAACTGTTTTTT. It encodes CAWSVGGGLGEKLFF.

V usage is TRBV7-2 and J usage is TRBJ1-5; D perhaps matches TRBD1 (6 bases). CDR1 is SGHTA and CDR2 is FQGNSA in the germline V gene. Trimming took off 0 bases at V and 0 bases at J, with 15 bases between the two ends. The CDR3 runs to 18 residues. CDR3 in amino acids: CASSLAKTGRYSNQPQHF. The CDR3 DNA reads as TGTGCCAGCAGCTTAGCGAAGACAGGACGTTATAGCAATCAGCCCCAGCATTTT.

The chain has TRBV7-8 and TRBJ1-2; D not resolved. Per the germline V gene, CDR1 is SGHVS and CDR2 is FQNEAQ. The CDR3 totals 15 residues. The V and J ends lost 1 base and 3 bases respectively, with 12 bases between them. CDR3 bases: TGTGCCAGCAGCTTAGGCCGGGGAGGCTACTATGGCTACACCTTC. Translated: CASSLGRGGYYGYTF.

The genes are TRBV7-8 and TRBJ1-2, with TRBD1 as a possible D gene (6 bases). This CDR3 has 14 residues. Deletions cut 1 base from V and 2 bases from J, with 8 bases between. Germline V gives CDR1 SGHVS, CDR2 FQNEAQ. CDR3 protein: CASSLGQDNYGYTF. CDR3 DNA sequence: TGTGCCAGCAGCTTAGGACAGGACAACTATGGCTACACCTTC.

V and J are TRBV29-1 and TRBJ1-1; 7 bases line up with TRBD1. Per the germline V gene, CDR1 is SQVTM and CDR2 is ANQGSEA. The CDR3 totals 14 residues. The trim removed 1 base at V and 1 base at J, leaving 3 bases unmatched. DNA of the CDR3: TGCAGCGTTGAAGCGACAGGGAGGAACACTGAAGCTTTCTTT. It codes for CSVEATGRNTEAFF.

This chain connects TRBV7-2 to TRBJ1-1, with D unresolved. Looked up from germline, CDR1 is SGHTA and CDR2 is FQGNSA. This CDR3 is 15 amino acids long. Trimming removed 0 bases from V and 1 base from J, with 9 bases in between. The CDR3 reads CASSLASQQNTEAFF. In DNA, the CDR3 is TGTGCCAGCAGCTTAGCGTCACAGCAGAACACTGAAGCTTTCTTT.

This chain links TRBV12-3 or TRBV12-4 with TRBJ2-3; D gene ambiguous. With 5 bases removed from V and 5 bases from J, the gap between germline ends came to 8 bases. CDR3 length equals 12 residues. CDR3 in DNA: TGTGCCAGCAGTCTACTTCGAGATACGCAGTATTTT. Protein product: CASSLLRDTQYF.

The J gene is TRBJ1-6, the V gene TRBV7-2; D uncertain. CDR3 size: 14 residues. Looked up from germline, CDR1 is SGHTA and CDR2 is FQGNSA. V was cut by 3 bases and J by 9 bases, with 12 bases left in between. The CDR3 sequence: CASSFSEVRSPLHF. The CDR3 nucleotides read TGTGCCAGCAGCTTCTCTGAGGTTCGTTCACCCCTCCACTTT.

The CDR3 nucleotides read TGTGCCTGGACCCTGGGAGGGAACCAAGAGACCCAGTACTTC. Protein sequence: CAWTLGGNQETQYF. The chain combines TRBV30 with TRBJ2-5; 7 bases align to TRBD2. The CDR3 is made up of 14 amino acids. With V trimmed by 4 bases and J by 0 bases, 5 bases remained unmatched. The germline CDR1 and CDR2 sequences are GTSNPN and SVGIG (reference sequence).

V is TRBV15 and J is TRBJ1-2; maybe TRBD1 (6 bases). Germline V gene lookup returns CDR1 LNHNV and CDR2 YYDKDF (reference sequence). Trimming stripped 0 bases from V and 8 bases from J, with 16 bases between. This CDR3 is built from 15 residues. The CDR3 loop is CATSRDLGQGNGYTF. DNA for the CDR3: TGTGCCACCAGCAGAGATCTTGGGCAGGGGAACGGCTACACCTTC.

This clone was recorded a few times. The CDR3, as DNA: TGTGCCAGCAGCTTAGACAGTTATAGCACAGATACGCAGTATTTT. Translated: CASSLDSYSTDTQYF. The chain uses TRBV7-9 and TRBJ2-3; D unclear. The V gene's germline CDR1 is SEHNR and CDR2 FQNEAQ (reference sequence). Deletions cut 1 base from V and 0 bases from J, with 8 bases between. The CDR3 totals 15 residues.

The chain has TRBV29-1 and TRBJ1-1; a weak D match, TRBD1 (6 bases). This CDR3 region has 14 residues. Trimming removed 5 bases at V and 1 base at J, with 14 bases between. Germline-derived CDR1 and CDR2 are SQVTM and ANQGSEA. CDR3 sequence: CSVLGGPTNTEAFF. CDR3 bases: TGCAGCGTTCTAGGGGGACCCACGAACACTGAAGCTTTCTTT.

The genes are TRBV7-9 and TRBJ1-5, with a weak D call TRBD1 (6 bases). The CDR3 loop spans 13 amino acids. The V end was cut by 2 bases, the J end by 6 bases, with 8 bases between. Germline V gene lookup returns CDR1 SEHNR and CDR2 FQNEAQ (reference sequence). The CDR3 DNA sequence: TGTGCCAGCAGCTTAACAGGGAGTCAGCCCCAGCATTTT. The encoded protein is CASSLTGSQPQHF.

The CDR3 DNA is TGTGCCAGCAGTCTCAGCGGGGGGAATGTGGATACGCAGTATTTT. Encoded protein: CASSLSGGNVDTQYF. The rearrangement links TRBV27 to TRBJ2-3; TRBD2 agrees at 9 bases. V gave up 5 bases and J gave up 6 bases; unmatched junction bases: 9. CDR3 size: 15 residues. Germline V gene sequence: CDR1 MNHEY, CDR2 SMNVEV (reference sequence).

The chain employs TRBV7-6 and TRBJ1-1; D uncertain. Deletions cut 3 bases from V and 7 bases from J, with 9 bases between. The CDR3 covers 12 residues. CDR1 and CDR2 from the germline V gene are SGHVS and FNYEAQ. The CDR3 DNA is TGTGCCAGCAGCTTGCGGGCCAGTGAAGCTTTCTTT. Its translation is CASSLRASEAFF.

The table lists this clone with a count of one. The chain employs TRBV30 and TRBJ2-7; D remains unclear. V lost 4 bases to trimming and J lost 2 bases, with 9 bases between them. The CDR3 loop spans 12 amino acids. Germline values: CDR1 GTSNPN, CDR2 SVGIG (reference sequence). The CDR3 sequence is CAWTHSTYEQYF. Here the CDR3 DNA reads TGTGCCTGGACGCACTCGACCTACGAGCAGTACTTC.

This chain uses TRBV27 with TRBJ2-3; possibly TRBD2 for D (6 bases). This CDR3 contains 14 residues. Trimming left V 4 bases short and J 5 bases short, with 13 bases between. The V gene's germline CDR1 is MNHEY and CDR2 SMNVEV (reference sequence). DNA for the CDR3: TGTGCCAGCAGTTCGGGGGTACGGGGAGATACGCAGTATTTT. Translation: CASSSGVRGDTQYF.

This chain links TRBV6-5 with TRBJ1-4, with D tentatively TRBD1 (6 bases). V dropped 4 bases and J dropped 6 bases, with 12 bases sitting between them. The CDR3 extends over 14 amino acids. The V gene's germline CDR1 is MNHEY and CDR2 SVGAGI. This chain's CDR3 is CASSLGGGYEKLFF. In nucleotides, the CDR3 is TGTGCCAGCAGTTTAGGGGGGGGTTATGAAAAACTGTTTTTT.

This clone appeared a single time. This chain connects TRBV9 to TRBJ2-2, with D possibly being TRBD2 (6 bases). The CDR3 runs 15 residues. Germline V gene data show CDR1 as SGDLS and CDR2 as YYNGEE. V lost 4 bases and J lost 6, with 16 bases in between. The DNA for the CDR3 is TGTGCCAGCAGCATCCTAGGATCGGGGGCCGGGGAGCTGTTTTTT. It translates to CASSILGSGAGELFF.

The rearrangement links TRBV30 to TRBJ1-3; D remains ambiguous. The ends were cut back, 4 bases at V and 0 bases at J, with 7 bases in the middle. The germline V gene has CDR1 GTSNPN and CDR2 SVGIG (reference sequence). The CDR3 spans 13 residues. CDR3: CAWIPSSGNTIYF. The CDR3 DNA follows: TGTGCCTGGATCCCGAGCTCTGGAAACACCATATATTTT.

V usage is TRBV19 and J usage is TRBJ1-5; maybe TRBD1 (5 bases). V was shortened by 2 bases and J by 0 bases, with 8 bases between the two germline ends. Germline V gene sequence: CDR1 LNHDA, CDR2 SQIVND (reference sequence). CDR3 length: 15 residues. The CDR3: CASSIQGFSNQPQHF. The CDR3 DNA reads TGTGCCAGTAGTATACAGGGATTTAGCAATCAGCCCCAGCATTTT.

J is TRBJ2-2 and V is TRBV15; 9 bases fit TRBD2. The V segment lost 0 bases and the J segment 4 bases; nucleotides outside the gene matches: 9. Germline CDR1 LNHNV, CDR2 YYDKDF (reference sequence). CDR3 length equals 18 residues. The CDR3: CATSRDRAGGHTTGELFF. DNA for the CDR3: TGTGCCACCAGCAGAGATCGGGCGGGGGGGCATACCACCGGGGAGCTGTTTTTT.

The gene calls are TRBV4-3 and TRBJ1-3; tentatively, D is TRBD1 (5 bases). This CDR3 is built from 15 residues. The V and J ends lost 1 base and 2 bases respectively, with 9 bases between them. CDR1 LGHNA and CDR2 YSLEER come from the germline V gene. As DNA, the CDR3 is TGCGCCAGCAGCCAAGGTGCGGGGGCTGGAAACACCATATATTTT. This translates into CASSQGAGAGNTIYF.

The chain combines TRBV9 with TRBJ1-2; D ambiguous. The CDR3 consists of 15 residues. Trimming stripped 4 bases from V and 0 bases from J, with 13 bases between. In germline, CDR1 is SGDLS, CDR2 YYNGEE. CDR3 in amino acids: CASSPRVGANYGYTF. CDR3 bases: TGTGCCAGCAGCCCCCGGGTAGGAGCTAACTATGGCTACACCTTC.

The DNA of the CDR3 is TGTGCCAGCAGTGAAGCGCAGGGCAACTCAGGCTACACCTTC. This sequence encodes CASSEAQGNSGYTF. This sequence joins TRBV2 and TRBJ1-2, with D possibly matching TRBD1 (5 bases). V shed 0 bases and J shed 8 bases, with 13 bases lying between them. This CDR3 is built from 14 residues. Per germline, CDR1 SNHLY and CDR2 FYNNEI.

The V and J genes are TRBV19 and TRBJ2-2, with 7 bases that match TRBD2. Per the germline V gene, CDR1 is LNHDA and CDR2 is SQIVND (reference sequence). V gave up 4 bases and J gave up 5 bases; unmatched junction bases: 1. The CDR3 sequence is 13 residues long. CDR3 coding DNA: TGTGCCAGTAGTAGGGGACTAACCGGGGAGCTGTTTTTT. Residues: CASSRGLTGELFF.